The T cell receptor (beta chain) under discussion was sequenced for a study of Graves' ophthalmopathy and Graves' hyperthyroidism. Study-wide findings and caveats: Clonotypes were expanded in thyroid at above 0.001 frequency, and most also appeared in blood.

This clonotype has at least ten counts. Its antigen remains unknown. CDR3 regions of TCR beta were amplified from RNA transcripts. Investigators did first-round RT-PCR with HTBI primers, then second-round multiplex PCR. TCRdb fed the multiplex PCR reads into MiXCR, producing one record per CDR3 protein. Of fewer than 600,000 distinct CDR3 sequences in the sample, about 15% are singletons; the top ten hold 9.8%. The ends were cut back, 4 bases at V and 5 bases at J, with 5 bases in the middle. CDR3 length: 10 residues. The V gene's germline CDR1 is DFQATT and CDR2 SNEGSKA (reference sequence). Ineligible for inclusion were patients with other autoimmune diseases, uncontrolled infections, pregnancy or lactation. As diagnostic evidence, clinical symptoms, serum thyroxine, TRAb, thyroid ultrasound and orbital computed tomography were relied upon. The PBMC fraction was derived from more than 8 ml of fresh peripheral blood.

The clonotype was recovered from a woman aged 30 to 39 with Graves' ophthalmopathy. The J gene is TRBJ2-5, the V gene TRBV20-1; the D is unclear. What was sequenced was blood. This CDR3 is CSAIHETQYF. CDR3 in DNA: TGCAGTGCTATACACGAGACCCAGTACTTC.